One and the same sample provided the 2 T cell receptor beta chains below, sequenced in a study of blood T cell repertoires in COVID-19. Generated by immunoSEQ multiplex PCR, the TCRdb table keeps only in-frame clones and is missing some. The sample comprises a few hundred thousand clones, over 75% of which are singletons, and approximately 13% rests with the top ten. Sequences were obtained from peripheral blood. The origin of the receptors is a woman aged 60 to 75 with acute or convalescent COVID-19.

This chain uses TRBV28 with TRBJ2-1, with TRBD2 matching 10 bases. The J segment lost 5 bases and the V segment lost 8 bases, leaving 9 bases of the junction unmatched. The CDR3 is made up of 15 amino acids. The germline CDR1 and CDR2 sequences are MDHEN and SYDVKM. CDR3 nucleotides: TGTGCCAGCTGCTCTAGCGGGAGATGGAACAATGAGCAGTTCTTC. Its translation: CASCSSGRWNNEQFF.

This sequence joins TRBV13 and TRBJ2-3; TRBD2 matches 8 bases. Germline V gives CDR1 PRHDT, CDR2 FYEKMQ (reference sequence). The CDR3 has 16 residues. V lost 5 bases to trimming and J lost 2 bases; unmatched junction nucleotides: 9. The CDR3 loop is CASSPEGGRFTDTQYF. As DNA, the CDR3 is TGTGCCAGCAGCCCAGAGGGCGGGAGGTTCACAGATACGCAGTATTTT.